Listed below are T cell receptor beta chains from one sample, sequenced in a study of T-cell reconstitution after alpha-beta-depleted transplantation in children. TCRdb redid the calling of the PCR reads with MiXCR, one entry per CDR3 protein. Here the sample spans hundreds of thousands of distinct CDR3 sequences, 8% to 11% being singletons. Sequences were derived from PBMCs from the stem cell graft donor, sampled from the stem cell graft. All receptors derive from a human donor who donated a stem cell graft to a child with acute myeloid leukemia. The conserved cysteine and the conserved F or W are not part of the CDR3 here. Each record gives: J gene, V gene, D gene, CDR3 protein. A D gene is named only where the DNA matches it firmly.

>TRBJ2-2|TRBV7-3|TRBD2
ASKLAGGLNTGELF
>TRBJ2-7|TRBV14|NA
ASSLVAAGEQY
>TRBJ1-5|TRBV30|NA
AWSGQSNSNQPQH
>TRBJ2-7|TRBV30|NA
AWRDSYEQY
>TRBJ1-5|TRBV7-2|NA
ASSYVGGKGQPQH
>TRBJ2-5|TRBV6-5|TRBD1
ASSYATGQETQY
>TRBJ1-2|TRBV7-2|NA
ASSLKGSYGYT
>TRBJ2-3|TRBV20-1|TRBD2
SAKTSGPSTDTQY
>TRBJ1-2|TRBV25-1|NA
ASSQGVSYYGYT
>TRBJ2-2|TRBV12-3/TRBV12-4|NA
ASILTGANTGELF
>TRBJ2-2|TRBV12-3/TRBV12-4|NA
ASSTSRELF
>TRBJ1-1|TRBV5-1|TRBD1
ASTQGALNTEAF
>TRBJ1-1|TRBV20-1|NA
SARPKGRDGTEAF
>TRBJ2-3|TRBV18|TRBD2
ASSPLRAGGRTDTQY
>TRBJ2-7|TRBV29-1|NA
SVEERSGPRQGTTYEQY
>TRBJ2-3|TRBV5-1|TRBD2
ASSSALAGVVDTQY
>TRBJ2-1|TRBV20-1|TRBD2
SARKSGSFHEQF
>TRBJ2-2|TRBV7-2|TRBD1
ASSKQGANTGELF
>TRBJ2-7|TRBV7-2|NA
ASSERGSYEQY
>TRBJ2-1|TRBV29-1|TRBD1
SVDRGALNEQF
>TRBJ2-3|TRBV7-3|TRBD2
ASSLTEAGNTQY
>TRBJ2-3|TRBV20-1|TRBD1
SARRGLGDTQY
>TRBJ1-5|TRBV5-1|NA
ASSLGQGQPQH
>TRBJ2-1|TRBV20-1|NA
SAPEFLSYNEQF
>TRBJ2-7|TRBV29-1|TRBD1
SVEGQGAPYEQY
>TRBJ2-5|TRBV7-3|NA
ASSLTPEETQY
>TRBJ2-6|TRBV15|NA
ATSRDQGGNSGANVLT
>TRBJ2-3|TRBV5-1|NA
ASSLGGHPTDTQY